This is a list of T cell receptor beta chains from one sample in a study of blood T cells in healthy people across ages. Each CDR3 protein gets one entry after TCRdb re-called the 5' RACE reads with MiXCR. The data show approximately 2,000,000 distinct CDR3 sequences, around 42% seen once. What was sequenced was blood. The receptors shown here come from a human donor in good health. The CDR3 runs from the conserved cysteine through the conserved F or W. The D gene is left open where the match is weak. Expanded clones get a size class; other rows say once, few or many, or leave the size out.

V gene: TRBV3-1; clone size: few; J gene: TRBJ1-1; D gene: -; CDR3 protein: CASSQGRLGEAFF
V gene: TRBV20-1; clone size: -; J gene: TRBJ2-1; D gene: TRBD2; CDR3 protein: CSARDPLADNEQFF
V gene: TRBV7-9; clone size: -; J gene: TRBJ1-1; D gene: -; CDR3 protein: CASSATFNTEAFF
V gene: TRBV5-5; clone size: few; J gene: TRBJ2-1; D gene: -; CDR3 protein: CASSTQVGPYNEQFF
V gene: TRBV6-6; clone size: few; J gene: TRBJ2-5; D gene: -; CDR3 protein: CASSYILAETQYF
V gene: TRBV3-1; clone size: -; J gene: TRBJ1-1; D gene: TRBD1; CDR3 protein: CASSHPTGATEAFF
V gene: TRBV24-1; clone size: -; J gene: TRBJ1-5; D gene: TRBD1; CDR3 protein: CATSDSRTGGVSNQPQHF
V gene: TRBV27; clone size: -; J gene: TRBJ1-6; D gene: TRBD1; CDR3 protein: CAIQTGNDERDSSPLHF
V gene: TRBV20-1; clone size: -; J gene: TRBJ2-1; D gene: -; CDR3 protein: CSASLGFTNEQFF
V gene: TRBV20-1; clone size: -; J gene: TRBJ1-2; D gene: -; CDR3 protein: CSARSTGLYGYTF
V gene: TRBV12-3/TRBV12-4; clone size: -; J gene: TRBJ1-2; D gene: TRBD1; CDR3 protein: CASSLSRTGNYDYTF
V gene: TRBV6-5; clone size: few; J gene: TRBJ1-4; D gene: -; CDR3 protein: CASSYTIDTGFWEKLFF
V gene: TRBV5-1; clone size: few; J gene: TRBJ1-2; D gene: -; CDR3 protein: CASSEGRTDYTF
V gene: TRBV4-3; clone size: -; J gene: TRBJ2-4; D gene: TRBD1; CDR3 protein: CASSQEFLATGRKWNIQYF
V gene: TRBV28; clone size: many; J gene: TRBJ1-2; D gene: -; CDR3 protein: CASSFLGQSYGYTF
V gene: TRBV20-1; clone size: -; J gene: TRBJ1-1; D gene: TRBD1; CDR3 protein: CSARDSSGTEAFF
V gene: TRBV9; clone size: few; J gene: TRBJ1-3; D gene: -; CDR3 protein: CASSVPRNTIYF
V gene: TRBV11-2; clone size: -; J gene: TRBJ1-4; D gene: -; CDR3 protein: CASSLVLSGREKLFF
V gene: TRBV15; clone size: -; J gene: TRBJ2-3; D gene: -; CDR3 protein: CATTGGRNTDTQYF
V gene: TRBV5-5; clone size: -; J gene: TRBJ2-6; D gene: -; CDR3 protein: CASSLEKGTNSGANVLTF
V gene: TRBV7-2; clone size: -; J gene: TRBJ2-3; D gene: -; CDR3 protein: CASTKDPTDTQYF
V gene: TRBV19; clone size: many; J gene: TRBJ2-6; D gene: -; CDR3 protein: CASRASGANVLTF
V gene: TRBV11-2; clone size: -; J gene: TRBJ2-1; D gene: -; CDR3 protein: CASSLVSSRNEQFF
V gene: TRBV5-1; clone size: few; J gene: TRBJ2-7; D gene: -; CDR3 protein: CASSPVDPPRGEQYF
V gene: TRBV5-1; clone size: -; J gene: TRBJ1-5; D gene: -; CDR3 protein: CASSSGPGEQPQHF
V gene: TRBV5-1; clone size: few; J gene: TRBJ1-6; D gene: -; CDR3 protein: CASSLEAGGSPLHF
V gene: TRBV7-9; clone size: -; J gene: TRBJ1-1; D gene: -; CDR3 protein: CASSWEERAEAFF
V gene: TRBV7-3; clone size: -; J gene: TRBJ2-6; D gene: -; CDR3 protein: CASSRRGGVSGANVLTF
V gene: TRBV24-1; clone size: -; J gene: TRBJ2-5; D gene: -; CDR3 protein: CATQGSRETQYF
V gene: TRBV12-3/TRBV12-4; clone size: -; J gene: TRBJ2-5; D gene: -; CDR3 protein: CTSTTGLLLRETQYF
V gene: TRBV7-9; clone size: -; J gene: TRBJ1-1; D gene: -; CDR3 protein: CASSFSAGSTEAFF
V gene: TRBV20-1; clone size: few; J gene: TRBJ2-3; D gene: -; CDR3 protein: CSALTGTWAQTQYF
V gene: TRBV10-3; clone size: -; J gene: TRBJ2-5; D gene: -; CDR3 protein: CAIKGGDLETQYF
V gene: TRBV12-3/TRBV12-4; clone size: -; J gene: TRBJ2-5; D gene: -; CDR3 protein: CASSLDSGPMETQYF
V gene: TRBV7-3; clone size: -; J gene: TRBJ2-3; D gene: -; CDR3 protein: CASSLRPGTDTQYF
V gene: TRBV18; clone size: -; J gene: TRBJ2-5; D gene: TRBD2; CDR3 protein: CASSPPSGGGMETQYF
V gene: TRBV7-9; clone size: -; J gene: TRBJ2-3; D gene: -; CDR3 protein: CASLDRTSTDTQYF
V gene: TRBV5-1; clone size: -; J gene: TRBJ2-5; D gene: -; CDR3 protein: CASSRQPGPEETQYF
V gene: TRBV9; clone size: -; J gene: TRBJ1-2; D gene: -; CDR3 protein: CASSVKGPYGYTF
V gene: TRBV9; clone size: few; J gene: TRBJ1-3; D gene: -; CDR3 protein: CASSVGLSGNTIYF
V gene: TRBV7-9; clone size: -; J gene: TRBJ2-5; D gene: -; CDR3 protein: CASSRTSSTPQETQYF
V gene: TRBV27; clone size: few; J gene: TRBJ1-2; D gene: TRBD1; CDR3 protein: CAIRTGVNYGYTF